The 31 T cell receptor beta chains below were found in one sample sequenced in a study of long-term antiretroviral therapy in people with HIV. immunoSEQ v3.0 was run at survey level. Clones were read by immunoSEQ multiplex PCR, and TCRdb kept only the in-frame ones, dropping some. The table has about 18,000 clones, 91% seen once. Sequencing used unsorted PBMCs, obtained 3 years after starting antiretroviral therapy. These receptors all stem from a man aged 50-60 years with HIV.

The chain combines TRBV19 with TRBJ2-2, with D perhaps TRBD2 (6 bases). Germline assignment: CDR1 LNHDA and CDR2 SQIVND (reference sequence). V lost 7 bases, J lost 5 bases, and 11 bases lay in between. This CDR3 contains 13 residues. CDR3 in amino acids: CASNSGLTGELFF. The CDR3 nucleotides are TGTGCCAGTAACTCGGGACTTACCGGGGAGCTGTTTTTT. Full variable domain (outside the CDR3, taken from reference TRBV19 and TRBJ2-2): DGGITQSPKYLFRKEGQNVTLSCEQNLNHDAMYWYRQDPGQGLRLIYYSQIVNDFQKGDIAEGYSVSREKKESFPLTVTSAQKNPTAFYLCASNSGLTGELFFGEGSRLTVL.

The V gene is TRBV27, the J gene TRBJ1-2; D not resolved. Germline-derived CDR1 and CDR2 are MNHEY and SMNVEV (reference sequence). The V end lost 5 bases, the J end lost 8 bases, and 15 bases lay between the germline ends. This CDR3 contains 13 residues. The CDR3 region is CASSLLRTGGYTF. The CDR3 DNA is TGTGCCAGCAGTCTATTACGGACGGGAGGCTACACCTTC.

V usage is TRBV5-4 and J usage is TRBJ1-2; D might be TRBD1 (6 bases). V lost 4 bases, J lost 3 bases, and 10 bases lay in between. Per the germline V gene, CDR1 is SGHNT and CDR2 is YYREEE (reference sequence). The CDR3 extends over 13 amino acids. The CDR3 nucleotides read TGTGCCAGCAGCCTGAGGGGGGACTATGGCTACACCTTC. This sequence encodes CASSLRGDYGYTF.

CDR3 coding DNA: TGCGCCAGCAGCTTAAGACCCGAAGCTGAAGCTTTCTTT. This encodes CASSLRPEAEAFF. The chain recombines TRBV5-1 with TRBJ1-1; no firm D call. This CDR3 contains 13 residues. V was pared by 2 bases and J by 6 bases, with 11 bases between. CDR1 and CDR2 (germline): SGHRS, YFSETQ.

This chain joins TRBV7-8 and TRBJ2-7; TRBD1 matches at 8 bases. Germline CDR1 reads SGHVS; CDR2 reads FQNEAQ. The J segment lost 6 bases and the V segment lost 7 bases, leaving 11 bases of the junction unmatched. The CDR3 length is 14 residues. CDR3 DNA: TGTGCCAGCACCCCCCCGACAGGGGTTTCCGAGCAGTACTTC. It translates to CASTPPTGVSEQYF.

This chain links TRBV11-3 with TRBJ1-2, with 8 bases matching TRBD1. The ends lost 3 bases at V and 2 bases at J; junction bases unmatched: 17. This CDR3 has 19 residues. CDR1 SGHNT and CDR2 YENEEA come from the germline V gene. CDR3 sequence: CASSFGCSRTGTRNYGYTF. As DNA, the CDR3 is TGTGCCAGCAGCTTCGGATGTTCTAGGACAGGGACCAGGAACTATGGCTACACCTTC. Combining the CDR3 with reference TRBV11-3 and TRBJ1-2 gives the whole variable domain EAGVVQSPRYKIIEKKQPVAFWCNPISGHNTLYWYLQNLGQGPELLIRYENEEAVDDSQLPKDRFSAERLKGVDSTLKIQPAELGDSAVYLCASSFGCSRTGTRNYGYTFGSGTRLTVV.

The chain employs TRBV6-5 and TRBJ1-6; 7 nucleotides line up with TRBD1. Per the germline V gene, CDR1 is MNHEY and CDR2 is SVGAGI. The CDR3 consists of 14 residues. The V and J ends lost 5 bases and 7 bases, in that order; junction bases with no gene match: 5. The CDR3 bases are TGTGCCAGCAGTCCCGGACAGGTGAATTCACCCCTCCACTTT. It specifies CASSPGQVNSPLHF.

This clone was observed a handful of times. V usage is TRBV5-6 and J usage is TRBJ2-3, with TRBD1 as a possible D gene (6 bases). The ends were cut back, 4 bases at V and 2 bases at J, with 17 bases in the middle. The CDR3 consists of 16 residues. The germline CDR1 and CDR2 sequences are SGHDT and YYEEEE. CDR3 in amino acids: CASSTLGAGYTDTQYF. The CDR3 bases are TGTGCCAGCAGCACCCTGGGGGCAGGGTACACAGATACGCAGTATTTT.

The chain joins TRBV5-4 to TRBJ2-3; 8 bases match TRBD2. The germline V gene has CDR1 SGHNT and CDR2 YYREEE (reference sequence). The CDR3 length is 14 residues. The junction had 8 bases not matched to a gene; V was cut back by 6 bases and J by 5 bases. The CDR3 region has the DNA TGTGCCAGCACGGGGGGGCCGCGTGAAGATACGCAGTATTTT. It specifies CASTGGPREDTQYF.

Only a few counts were recorded for this clone. This sequence joins TRBV5-1 and TRBJ1-2; D ambiguous. V was shortened by 2 bases and J by 8 bases, with 13 bases between the two germline ends. Germline V gives CDR1 SGHRS, CDR2 YFSETQ. CDR3 length: 13 residues. The CDR3 bases are TGCGCCAGCAGCTTCGCGGGGAGGGAAGGCTACACCTTC. This codes for CASSFAGREGYTF.

The chain is built from TRBV27 and TRBJ2-1; the match to TRBD2 covers 8 bases. Germline-derived CDR1 and CDR2 are MNHEY and SMNVEV (reference sequence). After removal of 5 bases from V and 3 bases from J, the junction contained 9 bases not matched to a gene. This CDR3 has 16 residues. The CDR3 nucleotides read TGTGCCAGCAGTCCCGTAGACGGGGGGGACTACAATGAGCAGTTCTTC. This encodes CASSPVDGGDYNEQFF.

CDR3 residues: CASTPGGYEQYF. CDR3 bases: TGTGCCAGCACCCCAGGGGGCTACGAGCAGTACTTC. V is TRBV7-9 and J is TRBJ2-7; 7 nucleotides match TRBD1. Per the germline V gene, CDR1 is SEHNR and CDR2 is FQNEAQ (reference sequence). This CDR3 contains 12 residues. Trimming took 7 bases from V and 3 from J; bases not matched to a gene: 3.

This clone has only one observation. This rearrangement joins TRBV9 to TRBJ1-6, with 7 nucleotides matching TRBD1. The junction had 7 bases not matched to a gene; V was cut back by 3 bases and J by 7 bases. The CDR3 totals 15 residues. Germline V gene sequence: CDR1 SGDLS, CDR2 YYNGEE. The chain's CDR3 is CASSESGQRNSPLHF. CDR3 sequence (DNA): TGTGCCAGCAGCGAATCGGGACAGAGAAATTCACCCCTCCACTTT. Full variable domain (rest looked up from reference TRBV9 and TRBJ1-6): DSGVTQTPKHLITATGQRVTLRCSPRSGDLSVYWYQQSLDQGLQFLIQYYNGEERAKGNILERFSAQQFPDLHSELNLSSLELGDSALYFCASSESGQRNSPLHFGNGTRLTVT.

The chain combines TRBV14 with TRBJ2-2, with D uncertain. This CDR3 has 15 residues. The V and J ends lost 0 bases and 5 bases respectively, with 10 bases between them. CDR1 and CDR2 (germline): SGHDN, FVKESK. CDR3 sequence reads: CASSQDLLGTGELFF. CDR3 DNA sequence: TGTGCCAGCAGCCAAGATCTACTGGGGACCGGGGAGCTGTTTTTT.

V gene TRBV28 combines with J gene TRBJ2-2, with 7 bases identical to TRBD2. The CDR3 is 17 amino acids. Germline values: CDR1 MDHEN, CDR2 SYDVKM. After removal of 7 bases from V and 2 bases from J, the junction contained 13 bases not matched to a gene. CDR3 amino acids: CASNSRAAGHNTGELFF. The CDR3 nucleotides read TGTGCCAGCAACTCAAGGGCAGCGGGGCATAACACCGGGGAGCTGTTTTTT.

A single count supports this clone. The chain is built from TRBV7-2 and TRBJ2-3; D is unclear. The CDR3 sequence is 14 residues long. The V end was cut by 4 bases, the J end by 0 bases, with 8 bases between. Germline CDR1 is SGHTA and CDR2 is FQGNSA. The CDR3 region is CASSYFLSTDTQYF. CDR3 nucleotide sequence: TGTGCCAGCAGCTACTTCTTGAGCACAGATACGCAGTATTTT.

This clone was counted a single time. The V call is TRBV7-3, the J call TRBJ1-2; D ambiguous. The V end was cut by 2 bases, the J end by 6 bases, with 7 bases between. Germline V gene data show CDR1 as SGHTA and CDR2 as FQGTGA. The CDR3 spans 12 residues. The CDR3 spells CASSLRGDGYTF. CDR3 bases: TGTGCCAGCAGCTTACGGGGAGATGGCTACACCTTC.

The gene calls are TRBV18 and TRBJ2-1; TRBD1 matches 9 bases. The CDR3 spans 13 residues. Trimming removed 4 bases from V and 5 bases from J; junction bases left unmatched: 0. Germline V CDR1 and CDR2: KGHSH, LQKENI. The CDR3 is CASSRTGDNEQFF. Written as DNA, the CDR3 is TGTGCCAGCTCACGGACAGGGGACAATGAGCAGTTCTTC.

This chain joins TRBV19 and TRBJ1-2; D is perhaps TRBD1 (6 bases). V dropped 5 bases and J dropped 2 bases, with 9 bases sitting between them. The CDR3 covers 13 residues. CDR1 LNHDA and CDR2 SQIVND come from the germline V gene (reference sequence). The CDR3 DNA is TGTGCCAGTAGTCACGACAGGAACTATGGCTACACCTTC. This translates into CASSHDRNYGYTF. Full variable domain (remainder filled in from reference TRBV19 and TRBJ1-2): DGGITQSPKYLFRKEGQNVTLSCEQNLNHDAMYWYRQDPGQGLRLIYYSQIVNDFQKGDIAEGYSVSREKKESFPLTVTSAQKNPTAFYLCASSHDRNYGYTFGSGTRLTVV.

The chain carries TRBV29-1 and TRBJ2-4, with D unresolved. Germline-derived CDR1 and CDR2 are SQVTM and ANQGSEA. The CDR3 spans 12 residues. V lost 4 bases and J 1 base, leaving 5 bases between the germline ends. CDR3 nucleotide sequence: TGCAGCGTTGTGGTTGCCAAAAACATTCAGTACTTC. Translated, it gives CSVVVAKNIQYF.

The rearrangement links TRBV5-1 to TRBJ2-1, with 7 bases that match TRBD2. Germline loops: CDR1 SGHRS, CDR2 YFSETQ. This CDR3 has 13 residues. The ends lost 5 bases at V and 6 bases at J; junction bases unmatched: 5. The CDR3 region is CASRLTGGNEQFF. DNA for the CDR3: TGCGCCAGCAGATTAACGGGGGGCAATGAGCAGTTCTTC.

CDR3: CASAPTRSSYNEQFF. CDR3 bases: TGTGCCAGCGCCCCGACCCGTAGTTCCTACAATGAGCAGTTCTTC. The chain carries TRBV7-9 and TRBJ2-1; D unresolved. The CDR3 is 15 amino acids. The germline gives CDR1 SEHNR, CDR2 FQNEAQ (reference sequence). The germline V and J ends were trimmed by 8 bases and 1 base, with 15 bases remaining between them. The variable domain in full, with the rest retrieved from reference TRBV7-9 and TRBJ2-1, is DTGVSQNPRHKITKRGQNVTFRCDPISEHNRLYWYRQTLGQGPEFLTYFQNEAQLEKSRLLSDRFSAERPKGSFSTLEIQRTEQGDSAMYLCASAPTRSSYNEQFFGPGTRLTVL.

This chain joins TRBV5-6 and TRBJ1-2; 7 bases align to TRBD1. Germline V CDR1 and CDR2: SGHDT, YYEEEE. J was trimmed by 2 bases and V by 4 bases; bases with no gene match: 11. The CDR3 runs to 16 residues. In DNA, the CDR3 is TGTGCCAGCAGCCAGGGACAGCTTCTTCTCAACTATGGCTACACCTTC. It yields the protein CASSQGQLLLNYGYTF.

The chain recombines TRBV7-6 with TRBJ2-7; 8 nucleotides match TRBD2. In germline, CDR1 is SGHVS, CDR2 FNYEAQ. The CDR3 consists of 15 residues. V trimming: 3 bases; J trimming: 2 bases; junction bases outside the gene matches: 6. The CDR3 DNA is TGTGCCAGCAGCTTGACGGGCGGGGGGACCTACGAGCAGTACTTC. Its protein product is CASSLTGGGTYEQYF.

The chain is built from TRBV10-3 and TRBJ2-2; unclear D gene. Germline V gene data show CDR1 as ENHRY and CDR2 as SYGVKD. This CDR3 spans 14 amino acids. The V and J ends lost 2 bases and 3 bases respectively, with 7 bases between them. CDR3 residues: CAISEGIYTGELFF. The DNA of the CDR3 is TGTGCCATCAGTGAGGGGATATACACCGGGGAGCTGTTTTTT.

This clone appeared a single time. This chain links TRBV7-2 with TRBJ2-7; 7 bases map to TRBD2. Losses at the gene ends were 3 bases for V and 0 bases for J; bases not matched to a gene: 8. The CDR3 spans 16 residues. Germline lookup yields CDR1 SGHTA and CDR2 FQGNSA. The CDR3 sequence: CASSFSAGSSSYEQYF. The CDR3 DNA reads TGTGCCAGCAGCTTTTCAGCGGGGTCAAGCTCCTACGAGCAGTACTTC. Combining the CDR3 with reference TRBV7-2 and TRBJ2-7 gives the whole variable domain GAGVSQSPSNKVTEKGKDVELRCDPISGHTALYWYRQSLGQGLEFLIYFQGNSAPDKSGLPSDRFSAERTGGSVSTLTIQRTQQEDSAVYLCASSFSAGSSSYEQYFGPGTRLTVT.

The genes are TRBV6-1 and TRBJ2-3; D possibly corresponds to TRBD2 (5 bases). V was pared by 2 bases and J by 0 bases, with 12 bases between. CDR1 is MNHNS and CDR2 is SASEGT in the germline V gene. The CDR3 totals 16 residues. Here the CDR3 DNA reads TGTGCCAGCAGTGAAACGCGGAGGATTAGCACAGATACGCAGTATTTT. Translating it yields CASSETRRISTDTQYF.

This clone was recorded once. V usage is TRBV7-2 and J usage is TRBJ1-3; D is possibly TRBD1 (6 bases). Trimming shortened V by 8 bases and J by 0 bases, and 8 bases separated the two germline ends. The CDR3 consists of 13 residues. Germline V gives CDR1 SGHTA, CDR2 FQGNSA. The CDR3 bases are TGTGCCAGCGCGACAGGCTCTGGAAACACCATATATTTT. Translation: CASATGSGNTIYF.

The rearrangement joins TRBV7-2 to TRBJ2-7, with D unclear. The CDR3 contains 14 residues. Germline CDR1 SGHTA, CDR2 FQGNSA. Trimming removed 1 base from V and 3 bases from J, with 10 bases in between. The CDR3 coding sequence is TGTGCCAGCAGCTTAGATCTGGGAAACTACGAGCAGTACTTC. It encodes CASSLDLGNYEQYF.

The V call is TRBV27, the J call TRBJ2-7, with D uncertain. CDR1 is MNHEY and CDR2 is SMNVEV in the germline V gene (reference sequence). The CDR3 is 13 amino acids. V was pared by 3 bases and J by 2 bases, with 8 bases between. This CDR3 reads CASSLYGPYEQYF. Written as DNA, the CDR3 is TGTGCCAGCAGTTTGTACGGACCCTACGAGCAGTACTTC.

The chain uses TRBV6-5 and TRBJ1-2; D possibly corresponds to TRBD1 (5 bases). Trimming stripped 2 bases from V and 4 bases from J, with 8 bases between. This CDR3 has 13 residues. CDR1 is MNHEY, CDR2 SVGAGI, per germline. The CDR3 DNA follows: TGTGCCAGCAGTTACAGGGGAGGCTATGGCTACACCTTC. Protein: CASSYRGGYGYTF.